This T cell receptor beta chain came from a study of cytomegalovirus exposure and HLA in healthy donors. 13 Jbeta primers and 60 Vbeta primers were used for the PCR. The method was immunoSEQ multiplex PCR; TCRdb's version includes in-frame clones alone and lacks a portion of them. The repertoire has under 60,000 clones, roughly 80% of them found once; the top ten carry approximately 3.4%. Germline V gives CDR1 GTSNPN, CDR2 SVGIG (reference sequence). The CDR3 loop spans 13 amino acids. Trimming stripped 2 bases from V and 2 bases from J, with 9 bases between. The J gene is TRBJ1-1, the V gene TRBV30, with no clear D. Sequenced sample: PBMCs. The receptor was isolated from a woman aged 40 to 50 in good health and CMV-seropositive. The CDR3 is CAWSTQINTEAFF. The CDR3 nucleotides read TGTGCCTGGAGTACCCAGATTAACACTGAAGCTTTCTTT.